The clone carrying this T cell receptor (beta chain) was seen more than once but under ten times. Its antigen is as yet unknown. This sample is drawn from a study of CD8 T cells in ankylosing spondylitis. Study-wide results and limits: Relatively rare in peripheral blood, disease-linked clones were also CD8+. A motif in TCR beta, a set of roughly eight highly homologous variants, appeared characteristic of ankylosing spondylitis blood. Researchers reportedly found disease-linked clones significantly enriched in matched ankylosing spondylitis synovial fluid.

Construction of TCR beta libraries was performed using quantitative 5'-RACE with molecular barcodes. A single record per CDR3 protein comes from TCRdb applying MiXCR to the 5' RACE reads. Among about 700,000 distinct CDR3 sequences listed, around 20% were seen once. V lost 0 bases to trimming and J lost 2 bases, with 4 bases between them. CDR1 and CDR2 from the germline V gene are SQVTM and ANQGSEA. The length of the CDR3 is 13 residues. The TCR comes from a male donor with ankylosing spondylitis. This chain uses TRBV29-1 with TRBJ2-2; D unresolved. Sequencing was performed on blood, either unsorted or a sorted T cell fraction (not recorded which). This CDR3 reads CSVEDVNTGELFF. The CDR3, as DNA: TGCAGCGTTGAAGATGTAAACACCGGGGAGCTGTTTTTT.